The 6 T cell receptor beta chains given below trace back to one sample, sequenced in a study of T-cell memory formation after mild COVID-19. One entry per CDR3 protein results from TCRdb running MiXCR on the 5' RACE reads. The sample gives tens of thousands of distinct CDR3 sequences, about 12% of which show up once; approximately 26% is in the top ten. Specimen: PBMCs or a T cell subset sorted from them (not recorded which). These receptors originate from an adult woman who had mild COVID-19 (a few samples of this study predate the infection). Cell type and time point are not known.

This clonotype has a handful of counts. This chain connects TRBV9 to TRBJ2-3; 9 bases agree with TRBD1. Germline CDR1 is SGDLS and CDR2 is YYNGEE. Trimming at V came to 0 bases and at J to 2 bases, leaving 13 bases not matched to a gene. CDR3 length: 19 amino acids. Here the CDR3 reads CASSVEPSRDRVSTDTQYF. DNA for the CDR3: TGTGCCAGCAGCGTAGAACCCTCCCGGGACAGGGTTTCCACAGATACGCAGTATTTT.

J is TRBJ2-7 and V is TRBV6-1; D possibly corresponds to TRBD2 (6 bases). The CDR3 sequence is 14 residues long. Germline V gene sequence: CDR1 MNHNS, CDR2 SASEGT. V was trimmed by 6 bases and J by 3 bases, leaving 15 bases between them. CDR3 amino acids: CASRIRDSLYEQYF. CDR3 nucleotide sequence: TGTGCCAGCAGGATCCGGGACTCACTCTACGAGCAGTACTTC.

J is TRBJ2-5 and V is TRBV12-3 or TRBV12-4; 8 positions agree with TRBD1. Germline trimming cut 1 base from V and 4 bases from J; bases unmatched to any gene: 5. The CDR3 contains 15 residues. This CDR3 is CASSLGGRGRETQYF. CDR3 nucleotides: TGTGCCAGCAGTTTAGGCGGCAGGGGGCGAGAGACCCAGTACTTC.

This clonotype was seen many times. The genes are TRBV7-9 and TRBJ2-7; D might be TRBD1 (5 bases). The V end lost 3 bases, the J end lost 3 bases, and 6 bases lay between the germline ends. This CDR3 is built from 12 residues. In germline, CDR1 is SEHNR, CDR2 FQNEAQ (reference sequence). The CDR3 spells CASSLDIYEQYF. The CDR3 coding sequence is TGTGCCAGCAGCTTGGACATCTACGAGCAGTACTTC.

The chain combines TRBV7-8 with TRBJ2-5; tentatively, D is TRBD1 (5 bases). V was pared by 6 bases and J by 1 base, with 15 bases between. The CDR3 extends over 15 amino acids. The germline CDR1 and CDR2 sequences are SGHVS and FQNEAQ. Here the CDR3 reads CASRSSPGIQETQYF. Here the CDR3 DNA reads TGTGCCAGCAGGTCCTCACCAGGGATCCAAGAGACCCAGTACTTC.

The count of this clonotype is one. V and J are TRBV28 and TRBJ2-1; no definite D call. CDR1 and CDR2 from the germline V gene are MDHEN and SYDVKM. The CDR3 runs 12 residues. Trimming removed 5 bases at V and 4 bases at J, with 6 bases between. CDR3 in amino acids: CASSQLYNEQFF. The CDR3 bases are TGTGCCAGCAGTCAGCTGTACAATGAGCAGTTCTTC. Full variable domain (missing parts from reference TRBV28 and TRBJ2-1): DVKVTQSSRYLVKRTGEKVFLECVQDMDHENMFWYRQDPGLGLRLIYFSYDVKMKEKGDIPEGYSVSREKKERFSLILESASTNQTSMYLCASSQLYNEQFFGPGTRLTVL.